This T cell receptor beta chain was identified during a study of CD8+ T cells in alopecia areata. Whole-study context: Twice daily, treated patients received 5 to 10 mg of oral tofacitinib.

Germline values: CDR1 SGDLS, CDR2 YYNGEE. V lost 0 bases and J lost 7; bases outside the gene matches: 10. CDR3 size: 16 residues. As to treatment: oral pan-JAK inhibitor, 5-10 mg twice daily. Overall study findings and caveats: Among patients, TCR sharing was less clear than in mice, a difference possibly due in part to HLA diversity in the patient population. Relative to normal scalp, lesional scalp, especially alopecia totalis/universalis, showed higher clonality.

With regard to this clone: Its antigen is undetermined.

cDNA serving as the sequencing template came from extracted, reverse transcribed RNA. Clones were read by immunoSEQ multiplex PCR, and TCRdb kept only the in-frame ones, dropping some. Of fewer than 250,000 clones detected, 50% to 70% appear once; the ten largest clones hold approximately 1.4%. The V gene is TRBV9, the J gene TRBJ1-2, with TRBD1 matching over 9 bases. This TCR came from a human donor with alopecia areata. The starting material was CD4+ T cells sorted from blood, obtained at week 49, from a patient treated with tofacitinib. Here the CDR3 DNA reads TGTGCCAGCAGCGTAGAGGATGTGGACAGGGGAGGTGGCTACACCTTC. Translated: CASSVEDVDRGGGYTF. The full variable domain, with the rest looked up from reference TRBV9 and TRBJ1-2, is DSGVTQTPKHLITATGQRVTLRCSPRSGDLSVYWYQQSLDQGLQFLIQYYNGEERAKGNILERFSAQQFPDLHSELNLSSLELGDSALYFCASSVEDVDRGGGYTFGSGTRLTVV.